This T cell receptor (beta chain) stems from a study of lymphopenia after photon versus proton radiotherapy. Findings and limits, study-wide: Only patients who died were analyzed for survival; proton advantage is unproven. Photon-treated patients lost naive T cells and TCR diversity; proton-treated stayed stable.

TCRdb keeps only in-frame clones here, not all; method: immunoSEQ multiplex PCR. The sample includes tens of thousands of clones, 85% of them seen just once. A note on this clone: The antigen is not known.

In germline, CDR1 is KGHSH, CDR2 LQKENI. The length of the CDR3 is 16 residues. The V end lost 2 bases, the J end lost 5 bases, and 18 bases lay between the germline ends. This receptor was taken from a man between 35 and 55 years old with gastric cancer. This material consisted of peripheral blood, taken from a patient treated with photon-based radiotherapy. The V and J genes are TRBV18 and TRBJ1-2, with D tentatively TRBD1 (6 bases). CDR3 sequence reads: CASSPGTRTDLYGYTF. The CDR3 region has the DNA TGTGCCAGCTCACCAGGGACCCGGACAGACTTATATGGCTACACCTTC.